A single sample gave rise to the 19 T cell receptor beta chains below, sequenced in a study of tumor-infiltrating lymphocytes in primary liver carcinoma. cDNA specific to TCR beta was made from approximately 500 ng of total RNA, with a constant-region primer employed for priming. Three-round nested multiplex PCR performed with slightly modified ARM-PCR produced the TCR beta libraries. TRBV1-TRBV30 forward primers and a C-beta reverse primer were used in the first two PCR rounds, which each ran for ten to eleven cycles. Each CDR3 protein is one row after TCRdb ran MiXCR on the multiplex PCR reads. The sample has roughly 50,000 distinct CDR3 sequences, over 65% seen once. The approximately 17-34 mg bulk tissue piece was not sorted before simultaneous RNA and DNA extraction. The sequencing input was liver tumor tissue from sampling region 2. Subset described: tumor region T2, inferior pole. The receptors were gathered from a man between 35 and 55 years old with primary liver carcinoma and hepatitis B virus infection.

The CDR3 sequence is CASSETSSYGYTF. The CDR3 DNA reads as TGCGCCAGCAGCGAGACATCAAGCTATGGCTACACCTTC. This chain connects TRBV4-1 to TRBJ1-2; D unclear. The ends were cut back, 5 bases at V and 4 bases at J, with 11 bases in the middle. Looked up from germline, CDR1 is MGHRA and CDR2 is YSYEKL. This CDR3 is 13 amino acids long.

Turning to this clonotype: A junction boundary mismatches the germline segment, possibly from a read error. The V gene is TRBV11-1, the J gene TRBJ2-1, with 14 nucleotides matching TRBD2. Germline CDR1 reads SGHAT; CDR2 reads FQDESV (reference sequence). The CDR3 loop spans 17 amino acids. The CDR3 nucleotides read TGTGCCAGCGGACTGGGACTAGCGGGAGAAGTTGACAATGAGCAGTCCTTC. Residues: CASGLGLAGEVDNEQSF.

Of note for this clonotype: A much bigger clone sits one base away, suggesting this may be a read error. The CDR3 nucleotides are TGTGCCAGCAGTTCCCGCCTAGCGGGAGTCAATGAGCAGTTCTTC. Protein sequence: CASSSRLAGVNEQFF. V gene TRBV28 combines with J gene TRBJ2-1; the match to TRBD2 covers 10 bases. J gave up 6 bases and V 4 bases, and 6 bases lay outside the gene matches. Germline V lookup: CDR1 MDHEN, CDR2 SYDVKM. The CDR3 has 15 residues.

This clonotype was picked up one time. This is likely a read error, given that the CDR3 carries no conserved phenylalanine or tryptophan at its end. The gene calls are TRBV11-2 and TRBJ2-5; 7 bases are a match to TRBD2. The CDR3 has 15 residues. The germline V gene encodes CDR1 SGHAT and CDR2 FQNNGV. CDR3 sequence reads: CVSSLGSGGRETQYL. The CDR3 DNA is TGTGTCAGCAGCTTAGGATCGGGGGGACGGGAGACCCAGTACCTC.

As concerns this clonotype: A much larger clone lies a single base off, so this may be a read error. The V call is TRBV15, the J call TRBJ2-3, with TRBD2 matching 11 bases. CDR1 is LNHNV, CDR2 YYDKDF, per germline (reference sequence). This CDR3 contains 17 residues. V was clipped by 5 bases and J by 2 bases; unmatched bases: 9. The DNA for the CDR3 is TGTGCCACCAGCGGCCGACTAGCGGGGAGTCACACAGATACGCAGTATTTT. Its protein product is CATSGRLAGSHTDTQYF.

Notes on this clonotype: Germline and junction disagree at one end, which may indicate a read error. The chain has TRBV13 and TRBJ2-3; D remains ambiguous. Germline CDR1 and CDR2: PRHDT and FYEKMQ (reference sequence). CDR3 length: 13 residues. CDR3 amino acids: CASNLENADTQYF. CDR3 nucleotide sequence: TGTGCCAGCAACTTAGAGAATGCAGATACGCAGTATTTT.

This clonotype was recorded at least ten times. The chain is built from TRBV12-3 or TRBV12-4 and TRBJ2-1; D may match TRBD1 or TRBD2 (6 bases each). CDR3 length: 16 residues. V was pared by 4 bases and J by 0 bases, with 13 bases between. The CDR3 sequence is CASSSWGASSYNEQFF. The CDR3 DNA reads TGTGCCAGCAGTTCCTGGGGGGCTAGCTCCTACAATGAGCAGTTCTTC.

This clonotype was seen repeatedly, ten times or more. The V gene is TRBV5-1, the J gene TRBJ2-2; 9 bases line up with TRBD2. Germline assignment: CDR1 SGHRS and CDR2 YFSETQ. The CDR3 covers 16 residues. Losses at the gene ends were 4 bases for V and 2 bases for J; bases not matched to a gene: 6. The CDR3 spells CASSTSSGTNTGELFF. DNA for the CDR3: TGCGCCAGCAGCACCTCTAGCGGGACTAACACCGGGGAGCTGTTTTTT.

A remark on this clonotype: A read error may be the cause here, since a much bigger clone is one base away. The chain uses TRBV28 and TRBJ1-1; maybe TRBD1 (5 bases). Germline CDR1 reads MDHEN; CDR2 reads SYDVKM. The CDR3 extends over 14 amino acids. In DNA form, the CDR3 reads TGTGCCAGCAGTCCAGGGTGGGGGAACACTGGAGCTTTCTTT. Amino acid sequence: CASSPGWGNTGAFF.

This clonotype is a singleton in its sample. The J gene is TRBJ2-3, the V gene TRBV14; 7 bases line up with TRBD1. Germline V gene sequence: CDR1 SGHDN, CDR2 FVKESK. Trimming took 8 bases from V and 2 from J; bases not matched to a gene: 7. The CDR3 is made up of 14 amino acids. The CDR3 reads CASASGQATDTQYF. In nucleotides, the CDR3 is TGTGCCAGCGCCTCTGGACAGGCCACAGATACGCAGTATTTT. The full variable domain, rest sourced from reference TRBV14 and TRBJ2-3, is EAGVTQFPSHSVIEKGQTVTLRCDPISGHDNLYWYRRVMGKEIKFLLHFVKESKQDESGMPNNRFLAERTGGTYSTLKVQPAELEDSGVYFCASASGQATDTQYFGPGTRLTVL.

This clonotype is medium-sized in the sample. The V call is TRBV4-1, the J call TRBJ1-1; TRBD1 matches at 7 bases. Losses at the gene ends were 2 bases for V and 3 bases for J; bases not matched to a gene: 6. Germline V gene lookup returns CDR1 MGHRA and CDR2 YSYEKL. This CDR3 has 15 amino acids. The CDR3 coding sequence is TGCGCCAGCAGCCAACTCAGGGGGGGTGACACTGAAGCTTTCTTT. Protein product: CASSQLRGGDTEAFF.

This sequence joins TRBV11-2 and TRBJ2-1, with D hard to call. The V and J ends lost 3 bases and 9 bases respectively, with 21 bases between them. Germline CDR1 and CDR2: SGHAT and FQNNGV. The CDR3 length is 16 residues. The CDR3 loop reads CASSLDIGPTMSEQFF. The CDR3, as DNA: TGTGCCAGCAGCTTGGATATCGGACCAACCATGAGTGAGCAGTTCTTC.

In regard to this clonotype: A much larger clone lies one base from this, so it may be a read error. The chain carries TRBV28 and TRBJ2-1; D possibly matches TRBD1 or TRBD2 (7 bases each). Trimming pared 7 bases from V and 12 bases from J, leaving 19 bases between. This CDR3 has 13 residues. CDR1 is MDHEN, CDR2 SYDVKM, per germline. The CDR3 bases are TGTGCCAGCAATTATCGACAGGGCGGGGGGCAGTTCTTC. Its translation: CASNYRQGGGQFF.

This sequence joins TRBV29-1 and TRBJ2-1; a weak D match, TRBD1 (6 bases). The V gene lost 6 bases and the J gene lost 4 bases, with 13 bases spanning the gap. Germline assignment: CDR1 SQVTM and CDR2 ANQGSEA. This CDR3 contains 13 residues. CDR3 nucleotide sequence: TGCAGCGTCCAAGGGACATCATACAATGAGCAGTTCTTC. It translates to CSVQGTSYNEQFF.

V usage is TRBV6-6 and J usage is TRBJ1-6; TRBD1 might be the D (5 bases). The CDR3 runs to 16 residues. Trimming removed 6 bases from V and 7 bases from J, with 19 bases in between. The germline V gene encodes CDR1 MNHNY and CDR2 SVGAGI (reference sequence). In DNA form, the CDR3 reads TGTGCCAGCAGGCCACCGGACGGGGGAGAAAATTCACCCCTCCACTTT. Residues: CASRPPDGGENSPLHF.

Notes on this clonotype: Mismatch with germline at one junction end may stem from a read error. The chain employs TRBV11-2 and TRBJ1-2; D is possibly TRBD1 (6 bases). The CDR3 is 14 residues long. Germline lookup yields CDR1 SGHAT and CDR2 FQNNGV. This chain's CDR3 is CVSRERDITFGYTF. The CDR3 DNA reads TGCGTCAGCAGAGAGAGGGACATCACCTTTGGCTACACCTTC.

In regard to this clonotype: Given the absence of the conserved phenylalanine or tryptophan at the CDR3 end, a read error is likely. This sequence joins TRBV6-1 and TRBJ2-3; 7 bases line up with TRBD2. Germline CDR1 and CDR2: MNHNS and SASEGT. This CDR3 region has 16 residues. The CDR3 reads CVSSQLAGLTTDAQYL. DNA for the CDR3: TGTGTCAGCAGTCAATTAGCGGGTTTAACCACAGATGCGCAGTATTTA.

For this clonotype: The junction shows a germline mismatch at one end, possibly a read error. The chain uses TRBV5-4 and TRBJ2-2, with 10 bases identical to TRBD2. The CDR3 loop spans 14 amino acids. From germline, CDR1 is SGHNT and CDR2 YYREEE (reference sequence). Here the CDR3 reads CASSLTSGTWELFF. The CDR3, as DNA: TGCGCCAGCAGCTTAACTAGCGGGACCTGGGAGCTGTTTTTT.

V and J are TRBV9 and TRBJ2-7; tentative D call: TRBD2 (5 bases). The germline V gene encodes CDR1 SGDLS and CDR2 YYNGEE. CDR3 length: 15 amino acids. Between the trimmed V and J ends, which lost 4 bases and 7 bases, there was a span of 21 bases. CDR3 region: CASSPRLRAPLEQYF. CDR3 DNA sequence: TGTGCCAGCAGCCCCCGACTACGGGCCCCCCTGGAGCAGTACTTC.